This T cell receptor beta chain was sequenced during a study of identical twins. Study-level findings and limits: Invariant MAIT and iNKT cells may have partly biased zero-insertion analyses. Shared out-of-frame alpha sequences (those common to twins) showed excess low generation probability. With beta out-of-frame sequences, excess sharing by twins was weaker.

TCRdb passed the 5' RACE reads through MiXCR, listing each CDR3 protein once. The sample includes roughly 290,000 distinct CDR3 sequences, about 8% of them seen just once. This clonotype was seen a few times. Its target is unknown. Each donor (without exception) was a healthy Caucasian. Germline assignment: CDR1 SNHLY and CDR2 FYNNEI. Trimming stripped 2 bases from V and 1 base from J, with 8 bases between. The CDR3 extends over 14 amino acids. The data were also submitted as part of a second study, on yellow fever vaccine responses in identical twins.

The rearrangement uses TRBV2 and TRBJ1-1; no reliable D call. The TCR sequence derives from a woman aged 18-29 years in good health. What was sequenced was memory (CD45RO+) T cells sorted from blood. The CDR3 region is CASSEPPTNTEAFF. CDR3 bases: TGTGCCAGCAGTGAACCCCCGACGAACACTGAAGCTTTCTTT.